This TCR beta chain was profiled in a study of long-term antiretroviral therapy in people with HIV. In regard to this clone: Its specificity is not known.

The CDR3 has 14 amino acids. V gave up 7 bases and J gave up 3 bases, with 13 bases separating them. Germline CDR1 reads MDHEN; CDR2 reads SYDVKM. The libraries were made with immunoSEQ v3.0 at survey level. Libraries were prepared by immunoSEQ multiplex PCR; TCRdb keeps only in-frame clonotypes and omits some of them. The data contain tens of thousands of clones, approximately 79% of them singletons. Study results and limitations: Relative to transplant donor controls, diversity remained lower despite increasing after ART. Clones that had undergone expansion before ART dominated the repertoire at all time points. Absence of data on ART adherence, viral resistance or therapy changes was noted. Versus controls, repertoires in people with HIV had narrower CDR3 length ranges.

This sequence originates from a man aged 18 to 29 with HIV. Sequenced material: unsorted PBMCs, taken 1.5 years after starting antiretroviral therapy. The V call is TRBV28, the J call TRBJ1-5, with unresolved D. The CDR3 is CASNHPQNNQPQHF. CDR3 nucleotide sequence: TGTGCCAGCAACCACCCACAGAACAATCAGCCCCAGCATTTT.